The count of the clone carrying this TCR beta chain is one. V was pared by 2 bases and J by 5 bases, with 12 bases between. This CDR3 has 14 amino acids. CDR1 and CDR2 from the germline V gene are LNHDA and SQIVND (reference sequence). Sequenced by immunoSEQ multiplex PCR; TCRdb stores in-frame clones only, minus some. The table has roughly 85,000 clones, roughly 88% seen once. The data are from a study of blood T cell repertoires in COVID-19. Study as a whole: PBMCs, B-cell-depleted T cells, or T cells were the source of the cDNA or gDNA that made up the material.

This receptor was identified in a middle-aged man with active or convalescent COVID-19. Material for sequencing was peripheral blood. The chain couples TRBV19 to TRBJ1-1; D may be TRBD1 (6 bases). This CDR3 is CASSIKQGGTEAFF. CDR3 bases: TGTGCCAGTAGTATAAAACAGGGTGGGACTGAAGCTTTCTTT.